These T cell receptor beta chains were read from a single sample in a study of human T cells and chemical hapten exposure. MiXCR, applied by TCRdb to the reads, yields one record per CDR3 protein. Of about 120,000 distinct CDR3 sequences listed, roughly 8.5% are singletons. Material for sequencing was whole blood. The receptors come from a human donor in good health. Some clones in this sample may be carry-over from other donors' samples. Both conserved end residues are part of each CDR3. D genes are given only for firm matches. The size field is filled for only some rows; it gives once, few, many or a size class.

clone_size	v_call	j_call	d_call	cdr3_nt	cdr3_aa
many	TRBV6-6	TRBJ1-4	TRBD1	TGTGCCAGCAGAGCACCGGGACAGGGGAGTGAAAAACTGTTTTTT	CASRAPGQGSEKLFF
many	TRBV7-2	TRBJ1-3	NA	TGTGCCAGCAGCTTATTTGGACGACAGTTCTCTGGAAACACCATATATTTT	CASSLFGRQFSGNTIYF
NA	TRBV7-6	TRBJ2-6	NA	TGTGCCAGCAGCTTACAGGGAGCAAGAGGGGCCAACGTCCTGACTTTC	CASSLQGARGANVLTF
many	TRBV3-1	TRBJ1-1	NA	TGTGCCAGCAGCCGGAACCACGGCCACGGGGTCACTGAAGCTTTCTTT	CASSRNHGHGVTEAFF
many	TRBV6-4	TRBJ1-5	NA	TGTGCCAGCAGTCAGGGAAGCAATCAGCCCCAGCATTTT	CASSQGSNQPQHF
NA	TRBV9	TRBJ1-6	TRBD1	TGTGCCAGCAGCGTAGCCGACAGGGACCATAATTCACCCCTCCACTTT	CASSVADRDHNSPLHF
many	TRBV7-9	TRBJ1-5	NA	TGTGCCAGCAGCTTCGGGAATTATAGCAATCAGCCCCAGCATTTT	CASSFGNYSNQPQHF
few	TRBV7-9	TRBJ2-4	TRBD1	TGTGCCAGCAGCTTAGACAGACAGGGACGCGTTCAGTACTTC	CASSLDRQGRVQYF
few	TRBV29-1	TRBJ2-3	TRBD1	TGCAGCGTTGAGGGGACAGTCACAGATACGCAGTATTTT	CSVEGTVTDTQYF
many	TRBV9	TRBJ2-1	TRBD1	TGTGCCAGCAGCGTAGAAGGGACAGGCTACAATGAGCAGTTCTTC	CASSVEGTGYNEQFF
many	TRBV6-5	TRBJ2-2	TRBD2	TGTGCCAGCAGTTACGGCAGGGAGGGCACCGGGGAGCTGTTTTTT	CASSYGREGTGELFF
many	TRBV20-1	TRBJ1-2	NA	TGCAGTGCTAGAGATCGAGGCAACTATGGCTACACCTTC	CSARDRGNYGYTF
NA	TRBV29-1	TRBJ2-1	TRBD1	TGCAGCGTTGAACTAACCGGGACAGGGTCTAATGAGCAGTTCTTC	CSVELTGTGSNEQFF
NA	TRBV12-3/TRBV12-4	TRBJ1-1	NA	TGTGCCAGCAGCCCCAGAGGGGTAAGGGGGAACACTGAAGCTTTCTTT	CASSPRGVRGNTEAFF
many	TRBV20-1	TRBJ1-2	NA	TGCAGTGCTCAGCTCAGGGATCTGGGCTATGGCTACACCTTC	CSAQLRDLGYGYTF
many	TRBV5-5	TRBJ2-1	NA	TGTGCCAGCAGCTTGGCTACAAGCTCCTACAATGAGCAGTTCTTC	CASSLATSSYNEQFF
many	TRBV4-3	TRBJ1-5	NA	TGCGCCAGCAGCCAAGAGTTTTTCAGGACAGCAAGCAATCAGCCCCAGCATTTT	CASSQEFFRTASNQPQHF
many	TRBV7-2	TRBJ1-5	NA	TGTGCCACCACGATTGGGGGAGTTGGTTCGGGCAATCAGCCCCAGCATTTT	CATTIGGVGSGNQPQHF
many	TRBV4-3	TRBJ1-1	TRBD1	TGCGCCAGCAGCCGCCACGGCGGACAGGCGAACACTGAAGCTTTCTTT	CASSRHGGQANTEAFF
many	TRBV5-1	TRBJ2-1	TRBD2	TGCGCCAGCAGCGGGGGACTAGCGGGAGGGCCAAATGAGCAGTTCTTC	CASSGGLAGGPNEQFF
few	TRBV7-9	TRBJ2-7	TRBD2	TGTGCCAGCAGCACCCGGGCGGGAGGGCCCGGCGAGCAGTACTTC	CASSTRAGGPGEQYF
NA	TRBV5-4	TRBJ2-7	TRBD1	TGTGCCAGCAGCACCGGGACAGGTCTGTACGAGCAGTACTTC	CASSTGTGLYEQYF
NA	TRBV29-1	TRBJ2-3	TRBD2	TGCAGCGTTGAAGATTATTCGACTAGCGGGAGCGAGGGCACAGATACGCAGTATTTT	CSVEDYSTSGSEGTDTQYF
NA	TRBV2	TRBJ1-1	NA	TGTGCCAGCAGTGACCGCGGGGCCATAAACACTGAAGCTTTCTTT	CASSDRGAINTEAFF
many	TRBV20-1	TRBJ1-1	TRBD1	TGCAGTGCTAGCCGGGACAGTAACACTGAAGCTTTCTTT	CSASRDSNTEAFF
NA	TRBV20-1	TRBJ2-1	TRBD2	TGCAGTGCTACCTCCGGGACTAGCGGGGGGGATTACAATGAGCAGTTCTTC	CSATSGTSGGDYNEQFF
few	TRBV20-1	TRBJ2-7	TRBD1	TGCAGTGCTACTGGACAGGGAGAGGGTCGGAGGGACGAGCAGTACTTC	CSATGQGEGRRDEQYF
many	TRBV29-1	TRBJ1-2	NA	TGCAGCGTTCACGGTGGAGGGGACTTCGGCTCTAACTATGGCTACACCTTC	CSVHGGGDFGSNYGYTF
few	TRBV7-9	TRBJ2-7	NA	TGTGCCAGCAGCAACCCAGGATCCTACGAGCAGTACTTC	CASSNPGSYEQYF
many	TRBV6-5	TRBJ2-5	NA	TGTGCCAGCAATACAGGGAAAGTCCCGGAGACCCAGTACTTC	CASNTGKVPETQYF
NA	TRBV14	TRBJ2-1	TRBD2	TGTGCCAGCAGCCCCCTCGGGACTAGCGGGAGGCCACCTACAATTGAGCAGTTCTTC	CASSPLGTSGRPPTIEQFF
few	TRBV6-2/TRBV6-3	TRBJ1-5	TRBD1	TGTGCCAGCAGTTGGACAGGGCACCCCAATCAGCCCCAGCATTTT	CASSWTGHPNQPQHF
few	TRBV20-1	TRBJ2-5	NA	TGCAGTGCTAGAGGCGCCGACCTCCAAGAGACCCAGTACTTC	CSARGADLQETQYF
many	TRBV7-2	TRBJ2-1	NA	TGTGCCAGCAGCCCTATACACGGATCAGGAAACAATGAGCAGTTCTTC	CASSPIHGSGNNEQFF
few	TRBV27	TRBJ2-1	NA	TGTGCCAGCAGTTTGGGGGGGGGGCGGAATGAGCAGTTCTTC	CASSLGGGRNEQFF
NA	TRBV7-9	TRBJ1-1	NA	TGTGCCAGCAGCTTATTATCAGGCACTGAAGCTTTCTTT	CASSLLSGTEAFF
many	TRBV20-1	TRBJ1-4	NA	TGCAGTGCTAGGGACGGAGATGAAAAACTGTTTTTT	CSARDGDEKLFF
NA	TRBV29-1	TRBJ2-4	TRBD1	TGCAGCGTTGAAAAGGGACAGGGGGACCCTAACATTCAGTACTTC	CSVEKGQGDPNIQYF
NA	TRBV7-9	TRBJ1-2	NA	TGTGCCAGCAGCGCGGACAGCGTCTATGGCTACACCTTC	CASSADSVYGYTF
few	TRBV6-6	TRBJ2-1	TRBD1	TGTGCCAGCACCCAGGTCCAGACAGGGGTCAATGAGCAGTTCTTC	CASTQVQTGVNEQFF